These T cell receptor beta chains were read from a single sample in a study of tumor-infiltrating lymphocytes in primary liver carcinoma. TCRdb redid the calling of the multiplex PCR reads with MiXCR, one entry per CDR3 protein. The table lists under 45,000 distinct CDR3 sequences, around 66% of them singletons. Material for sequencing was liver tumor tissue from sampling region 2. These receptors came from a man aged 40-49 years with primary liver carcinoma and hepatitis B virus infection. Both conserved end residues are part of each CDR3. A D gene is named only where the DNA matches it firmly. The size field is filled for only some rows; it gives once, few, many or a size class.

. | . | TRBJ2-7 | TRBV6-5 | CASSAGTRRYKQYF | TGTGCCAGCAGTGCCGGGACAAGACGCTACAAGCAGTACTTC
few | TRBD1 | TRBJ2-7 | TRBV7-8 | CASSSASTGGINEQHF | TGTGCCAGTAGCTCCGCCTCGACAGGGGGCATCAACGAGCAGCACTTC
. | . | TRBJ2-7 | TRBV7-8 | CASSLASLQWKGEQYF | TGTGCCAGCAGCTTGGCGTCCCTCCAATGGAAGGGCGAGCAGTACTTC
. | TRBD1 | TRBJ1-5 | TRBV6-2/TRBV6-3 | CASSAQGARVNQPQHF | TGTGCCAGCAGTGCCCAGGGGGCAAGGGTCAATCAGCCCCAGCATTTT
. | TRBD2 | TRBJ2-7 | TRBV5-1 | CANRLAGTSLNEQYF | TGCGCCAACAGGTTGGCCGGGACTAGCTTGAACGAGCAGTACTTC
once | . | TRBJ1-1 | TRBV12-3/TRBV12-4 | CASRIQINTETFF | TGTGCCAGCAGGATTCAAATTAACACTGAAACTTTCTTT
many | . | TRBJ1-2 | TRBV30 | CAWTSTNYGYTF | TGTGCCTGGACGTCAACTAACTATGGCTACACCTTC
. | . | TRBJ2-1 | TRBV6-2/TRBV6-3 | CVSSPPILSSYNEQLF | TGTGTCAGCAGTCCCCCTATCTTAAGCTCCTACAATGAGCAGCTCTTC
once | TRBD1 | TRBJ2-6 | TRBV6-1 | CASTEQGLTGANVLTF | TGTGCTAGCACCGAACAGGGGTTAACTGGGGCCAACGTCCTGACTTTC
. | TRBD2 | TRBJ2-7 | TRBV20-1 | CSVSGLAPYEQYF | TGCAGTGTAAGCGGACTAGCACCTTACGAGCAGTACTTC
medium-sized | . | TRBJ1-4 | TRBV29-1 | CSVGRGRSEKLFF | TGCAGCGTTGGCCGGGGGCGGAGTGAAAAACTGTTTTTT
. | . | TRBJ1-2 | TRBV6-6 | CTSSEGPAGGGYDYTF | TGTACCAGCAGCGAAGGTCCGGCTGGAGGAGGATATGACTACACCTTC
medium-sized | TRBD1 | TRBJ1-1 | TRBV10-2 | CASGQGAANTEAFF | TGCGCCAGCGGACAGGGGGCAGCGAACACTGAAGCTTTCTTT
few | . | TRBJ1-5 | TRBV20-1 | CSARGGNQPQHF | TGCAGTGCCAGGGGTGGCAATCAGCCCCAGCATTTT
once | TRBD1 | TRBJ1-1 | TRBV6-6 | CTSRTGGTTEAFF | TGTACCAGCAGGACAGGGGGGACTACCGAAGCTTTCTTT
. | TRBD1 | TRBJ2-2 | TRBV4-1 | CTSSPQTGVLNTGELFF | TGCACGAGCAGCCCCCAAACAGGGGTCCTAAATACCGGGGAGCTGTTTTTT
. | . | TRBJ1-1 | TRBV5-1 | CASSLIPNIEAIF | TGCGCCAGCAGCTTGATCCCGAACATTGAAGCTATCTTT
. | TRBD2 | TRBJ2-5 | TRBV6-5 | CASSYSTGREETRYF | TGTGCCAGCAGTTACTCGACGGGGAGGGAAGAGACACGGTACTTC
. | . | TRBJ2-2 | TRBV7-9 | CVSSLVLQGWSGELFF | TGTGTCAGCAGCTTAGTTCTTCAGGGTTGGAGCGGGGAGCTGTTTTTT
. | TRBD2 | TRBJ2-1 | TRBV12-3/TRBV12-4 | CASSRSGDEQFF | TGTGCCAGCAGTAGAAGCGGGGATGAGCAGTTCTTC
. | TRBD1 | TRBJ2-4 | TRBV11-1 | CASSPLGQGTSKNIKYF | TGCGCCAGCAGCCCTCTGGGACAGGGAACATCAAAAAACATTAAGTACTTC
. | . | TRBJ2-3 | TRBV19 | CASSPHDARNTQYF | TGTGCCAGTAGTCCCCACGACGCACGTAATACGCAGTATTTT
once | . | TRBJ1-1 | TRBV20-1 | CSASPGTRNTEAFF | TGCAGTGCTAGTCCCGGGACACGGAACACTGAAGCTTTCTTT
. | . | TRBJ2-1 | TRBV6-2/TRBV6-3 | CVSSYQLGNEQFF | TGCGTCAGTAGTTACCAGTTGGGCAATGAGCAGTTCTTC
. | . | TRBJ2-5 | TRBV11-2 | CVSSLTLHDGETQYF | TGTGTCAGCAGCTTAACCCTCCATGACGGTGAGACCCAGTACTTC
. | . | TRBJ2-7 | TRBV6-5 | CASSNDTSYEQYF | TGTGCCAGCAGTAACGACACCTCCTACGAGCAGTACTTC
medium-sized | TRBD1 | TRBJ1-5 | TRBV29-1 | CSVGTGQNQPQHF | TGCAGCGTCGGGACAGGTCAAAATCAGCCCCAGCATTTT
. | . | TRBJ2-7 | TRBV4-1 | CASSQDIGLYYEQYF | TGCGCCAGCAGCCAGGATATTGGGCTATACTACGAGCAGTACTTC
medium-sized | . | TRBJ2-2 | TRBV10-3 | CAISPGRNLGTGELFF | TGTGCCATCAGTCCGGGACGTAACTTAGGCACCGGGGAGCTGTTTTTT
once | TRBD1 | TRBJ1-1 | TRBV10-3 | CAIRGRSQGLNIVAFF | TGTGCCATCAGGGGGAGGTCACAGGGGTTGAACATTGTAGCTTTCTTT
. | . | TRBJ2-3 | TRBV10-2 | CASSATVTQYF | TGCGCCAGCAGCGCCACAGTTACACAGTATTTT
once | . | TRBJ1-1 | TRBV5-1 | CASVRGLALMNTEAFF | TGTGCCAGCGTGCGTGGGCTCGCGCTCATGAACACTGAAGCTTTCTTT
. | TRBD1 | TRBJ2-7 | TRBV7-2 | CASSLGQGSAYEQYF | TGTGCCAGCAGCCTTGGACAGGGGTCCGCTTACGAGCAGTACTTT
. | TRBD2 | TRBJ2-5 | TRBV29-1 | CGVQTSGSWPETQYF | TGCGGCGTTCAGACTAGCGGGAGTTGGCCAGAGACCCAGTACTTC
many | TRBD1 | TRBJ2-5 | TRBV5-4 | CASTRQGKETQYF | TGTGCCAGCACGAGACAGGGCAAAGAGACCCAGTACTTC
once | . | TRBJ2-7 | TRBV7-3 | CASSRGHGAPYEHHF | TGTGCCAGCAGCAGGGGACATGGGGCCCCGTACGAGCATCACTTC
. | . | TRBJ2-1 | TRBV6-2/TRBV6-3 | CASSPHANIEQFF | TGTGCCAGCAGTCCACACGCTAACATTGAGCAGTTCTTC
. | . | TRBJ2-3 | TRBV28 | CASSLLGTSGPSTDTQYF | TGTGCCAGCAGTTTATTAGGGACCAGTGGTCCTAGCACTGATACGCAGTATTTT
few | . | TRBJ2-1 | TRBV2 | CASGRGSGVLYNEQFF | TGTGCCAGCGGAAGAGGCTCGGGGGTCCTATACAATGAGCAGTTCTTC
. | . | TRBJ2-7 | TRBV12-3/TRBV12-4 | CASSLEWWEGVRYEQNF | TGTGCCAGCAGTTTAGAATGGTGGGAGGGGGTAAGGTACGAGCAGAACTTC
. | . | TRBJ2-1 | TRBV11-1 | CVRSLASTFQYNGQFF | TGTGTCAGAAGCTTAGCTTCCACATTCCAGTACAATGGGCAGTTCTTC
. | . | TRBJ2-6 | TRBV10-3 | CAINGTASGANVLTF | TGTGCCATCAACGGGACGGCCTCTGGGGCCAACGTCCTGACTTTC
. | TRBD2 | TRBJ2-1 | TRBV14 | CASNAIAGWVNNEHFF | TGTGCCAGCAATGCCATAGCGGGATGGGTAAACAATGAGCACTTCTTC
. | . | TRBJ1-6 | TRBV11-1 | CASSRTPVPRLHF | TGTGCCAGCAGCCGGACACCGGTTCCACGCCTCCACTTT
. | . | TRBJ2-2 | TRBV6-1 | CAGKTNNTGELFF | TGTGCCGGCAAGACAAATAACACCGGGGAGCTGTTTTTT
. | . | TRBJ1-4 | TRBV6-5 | CACSRDGSAGKLFF | TGTGCCTGCAGTCGGGACGGTTCAGCGGGCAAACTGTTTTTT
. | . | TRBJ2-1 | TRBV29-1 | CSGPRGFDEQFF | TGCAGCGGACCACGGGGTTTCGATGAGCAGTTCTTC
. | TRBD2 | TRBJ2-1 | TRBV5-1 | CASSHLAGPDGDEFF | TGCGCCAGCAGCCACTTAGCGGGGCCCGATGGGGATGAGTTCTTC
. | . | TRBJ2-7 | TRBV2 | CASISGVTYGQYF | TGTGCCAGCATTTCGGGAGTAACCTACGGGCAGTACTTC
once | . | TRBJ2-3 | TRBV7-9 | CASSLIGGGTDTQYF | TGTGCCAGCAGCTTAATAGGGGGAGGCACAGATACGCAGTATTTT
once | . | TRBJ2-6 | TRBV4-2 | CTSRPGTVGANVLTF | TGTACCAGTAGACCCGGGACGGTTGGGGCCAACGTCCTGACTTTC
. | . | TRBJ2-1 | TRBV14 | CASSQNLDAREQFF | TGTGCCAGCAGCCAAAATCTCGACGCCAGAGAGCAGTTCTTC
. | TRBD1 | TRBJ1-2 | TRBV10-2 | CSNSDRVGGYTF | TGCTCCAACAGCGACAGGGTTGGCGGCTACACCTTC
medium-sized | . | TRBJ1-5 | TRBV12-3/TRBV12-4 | CASSLSGAPQHF | TGTGCCAGCAGTTTAAGTGGAGCGCCCCAGCATTTT
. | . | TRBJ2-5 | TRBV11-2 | CASSRCTGLAETQYF | TGTGCCAGCAGTCGCTGTACTGGTCTCGCGGAGACCCAGTACTTC